The 12 T cell receptor beta chains presented below share a single source sample, sequenced in a study of blood T cell repertoires in COVID-19. Some clones are missing from TCRdb's copy, which holds only in-frame ones; the method was immunoSEQ multiplex PCR. The data show some 220,000 clones, about 90% seen once. Sequencing was done on a sample of PBMCs or T cells enriched from blood (not recorded which). The origin of the receptors is a woman aged 45-65 years in a cohort exposed to, infected with or recovered from COVID-19 (not recorded which).

The chain carries TRBV5-1 and TRBJ2-1, with D possibly matching TRBD2 (5 bases). The CDR3 extends over 14 amino acids. Between the trimmed V and J ends, which lost 4 bases and 5 bases, there was a span of 13 bases. Germline assignment: CDR1 SGHRS and CDR2 YFSETQ. The CDR3 spells CASSPWTSDNEQFF. The CDR3 DNA is TGCGCCAGCAGCCCGTGGACTTCCGACAATGAGCAGTTCTTC. The full variable domain, rest sourced from reference TRBV5-1 and TRBJ2-1, is KAGVTQTPRYLIKTRGQQVTLSCSPISGHRSVSWYQQTPGQGLQFLFEYFSETQRNKGNFPGRFSGRQFSNSRSEMNVSTLELGDSALYLCASSPWTSDNEQFFGPGTRLTVL.

This clone was observed once. The chain joins TRBV4-1 to TRBJ1-5; D is unclear. V was shortened by 1 base and J by 1 base, with 8 bases between the two germline ends. Germline V gene data show CDR1 as MGHRA and CDR2 as YSYEKL. CDR3 length: 15 residues. The CDR3 DNA is TGCGCCAGCAGCCAAGCGGGGATCAGCAATCAGCCCCAGCATTTT. Protein sequence: CASSQAGISNQPQHF.

This clone came up a few times. The chain links TRBV18 to TRBJ2-7, with 8 bases that match TRBD2. From germline, CDR1 is KGHSH and CDR2 LQKENI. This CDR3 is built from 15 residues. V dropped 0 bases and J dropped 7; count of bases not matched to a gene: 8. The DNA for the CDR3 is TGTGCCAGCTCACCACCCCGCGGGGGGCCGGGGGAGCAGTACTTC. This encodes CASSPPRGGPGEQYF.

The chain carries TRBV30 and TRBJ2-3; 7 positions match TRBD1. Germline CDR1 reads GTSNPN; CDR2 reads SVGIG (reference sequence). The CDR3 has 16 residues. Trimming cost V 3 bases and J 5 bases; bases outside gene matches: 14. The CDR3: CAWSATTRGGVDTQYF. As DNA, the CDR3 is TGTGCCTGGAGCGCTACGACCAGAGGGGGCGTAGATACGCAGTATTTT.

The chain combines TRBV10-1 with TRBJ2-5; TRBD1 matches at 8 bases. Germline-derived CDR1 and CDR2 are WNHNN and SYGVQD (reference sequence). The length of the CDR3 is 16 residues. The V segment lost 5 bases and the J segment 2 bases; nucleotides outside the gene matches: 10. CDR3 coding DNA: TGCGCCAGCAGTTTTGACGGGACAGGCATACAAGAGACCCAGTACTTC. Translation gives CASSFDGTGIQETQYF.

The chain carries TRBV24-1 and TRBJ1-2; no reliable D call. Germline V gene sequence: CDR1 KGHDR, CDR2 SFDVKD. The ends were cut back, 4 bases at V and 4 bases at J, with 12 bases in the middle. The CDR3 contains 14 residues. The CDR3: CATSDPSYSYGYTF. The CDR3, as DNA: TGTGCCACCAGTGACCCCAGTTATTCCTATGGCTACACCTTC.

This clone has only one observation. The V and J genes are TRBV14 and TRBJ2-1; tentatively, D is TRBD2 (5 bases). CDR1 is SGHDN, CDR2 FVKESK, per germline. Trimming pared 2 bases from V and 7 bases from J, leaving 18 bases between. The CDR3 is 16 amino acids. The CDR3 here is CASSQLGYEGWNEQFF. CDR3 bases: TGTGCCAGCAGCCAACTAGGATATGAGGGCTGGAATGAGCAGTTCTTC.

This chain joins TRBV7-8 and TRBJ1-6, with D tentatively TRBD1 (5 bases). The V gene's germline CDR1 is SGHVS and CDR2 FQNEAQ. V was trimmed by 1 base and J by 4 bases, leaving 8 bases between them. The CDR3 loop spans 15 amino acids. CDR3 in DNA: TGTGCCAGCAGCTTAGGTTCAGGGTATAATTCACCCCTCCACTTT. Its translation: CASSLGSGYNSPLHF.

V gene TRBV7-2 combines with J gene TRBJ1-2, with D perhaps matching TRBD1 (6 bases). The CDR3 has 16 amino acids. Trimming left V 0 bases short and J 4 bases short, with 15 bases between. The germline gives CDR1 SGHTA, CDR2 FQGNSA. The CDR3 nucleotides read TGTGCCAGCAGCTTAGCTAGCAGGGGTAATAGCTATGGCTACACCTTC. This translates into CASSLASRGNSYGYTF.

This chain joins TRBV18 and TRBJ1-5; possibly TRBD1 for D (6 bases). V lost 0 bases and J 6 bases, leaving 15 bases between the germline ends. The CDR3 sequence is 16 residues long. Germline-derived CDR1 and CDR2 are KGHSH and LQKENI. CDR3 sequence: CASSPPPGALGQPQHF. Here the CDR3 DNA reads TGTGCCAGCTCACCACCACCAGGGGCGTTGGGTCAGCCCCAGCATTTT.

This chain connects TRBV6-5 to TRBJ2-7; TRBD2 matches 10 bases. Germline V gene lookup returns CDR1 MNHEY and CDR2 SVGAGI. V lost 5 bases and J lost 5; bases outside the gene matches: 9. The CDR3 consists of 15 residues. CDR3 protein: CASSPRASGGHEQYF. Written as DNA, the CDR3 is TGTGCCAGCAGTCCACGGGCTAGCGGGGGTCACGAGCAGTACTTC.

This clone came up a few times. As DNA, the CDR3 is TGTGCCAGCAGTCAAACGGGGTTTGGGGCCAACGTCCTGACTTTC. The encoded protein is CASSQTGFGANVLTF. V and J are TRBV6-2 or TRBV6-3 and TRBJ2-6, with a tentative D call TRBD2 (5 bases). Germline V gene sequence: CDR1 MNHEY, CDR2 SVGEGT. V was trimmed by 5 bases and J by 3 bases, leaving 11 bases between them. This CDR3 has 15 residues.